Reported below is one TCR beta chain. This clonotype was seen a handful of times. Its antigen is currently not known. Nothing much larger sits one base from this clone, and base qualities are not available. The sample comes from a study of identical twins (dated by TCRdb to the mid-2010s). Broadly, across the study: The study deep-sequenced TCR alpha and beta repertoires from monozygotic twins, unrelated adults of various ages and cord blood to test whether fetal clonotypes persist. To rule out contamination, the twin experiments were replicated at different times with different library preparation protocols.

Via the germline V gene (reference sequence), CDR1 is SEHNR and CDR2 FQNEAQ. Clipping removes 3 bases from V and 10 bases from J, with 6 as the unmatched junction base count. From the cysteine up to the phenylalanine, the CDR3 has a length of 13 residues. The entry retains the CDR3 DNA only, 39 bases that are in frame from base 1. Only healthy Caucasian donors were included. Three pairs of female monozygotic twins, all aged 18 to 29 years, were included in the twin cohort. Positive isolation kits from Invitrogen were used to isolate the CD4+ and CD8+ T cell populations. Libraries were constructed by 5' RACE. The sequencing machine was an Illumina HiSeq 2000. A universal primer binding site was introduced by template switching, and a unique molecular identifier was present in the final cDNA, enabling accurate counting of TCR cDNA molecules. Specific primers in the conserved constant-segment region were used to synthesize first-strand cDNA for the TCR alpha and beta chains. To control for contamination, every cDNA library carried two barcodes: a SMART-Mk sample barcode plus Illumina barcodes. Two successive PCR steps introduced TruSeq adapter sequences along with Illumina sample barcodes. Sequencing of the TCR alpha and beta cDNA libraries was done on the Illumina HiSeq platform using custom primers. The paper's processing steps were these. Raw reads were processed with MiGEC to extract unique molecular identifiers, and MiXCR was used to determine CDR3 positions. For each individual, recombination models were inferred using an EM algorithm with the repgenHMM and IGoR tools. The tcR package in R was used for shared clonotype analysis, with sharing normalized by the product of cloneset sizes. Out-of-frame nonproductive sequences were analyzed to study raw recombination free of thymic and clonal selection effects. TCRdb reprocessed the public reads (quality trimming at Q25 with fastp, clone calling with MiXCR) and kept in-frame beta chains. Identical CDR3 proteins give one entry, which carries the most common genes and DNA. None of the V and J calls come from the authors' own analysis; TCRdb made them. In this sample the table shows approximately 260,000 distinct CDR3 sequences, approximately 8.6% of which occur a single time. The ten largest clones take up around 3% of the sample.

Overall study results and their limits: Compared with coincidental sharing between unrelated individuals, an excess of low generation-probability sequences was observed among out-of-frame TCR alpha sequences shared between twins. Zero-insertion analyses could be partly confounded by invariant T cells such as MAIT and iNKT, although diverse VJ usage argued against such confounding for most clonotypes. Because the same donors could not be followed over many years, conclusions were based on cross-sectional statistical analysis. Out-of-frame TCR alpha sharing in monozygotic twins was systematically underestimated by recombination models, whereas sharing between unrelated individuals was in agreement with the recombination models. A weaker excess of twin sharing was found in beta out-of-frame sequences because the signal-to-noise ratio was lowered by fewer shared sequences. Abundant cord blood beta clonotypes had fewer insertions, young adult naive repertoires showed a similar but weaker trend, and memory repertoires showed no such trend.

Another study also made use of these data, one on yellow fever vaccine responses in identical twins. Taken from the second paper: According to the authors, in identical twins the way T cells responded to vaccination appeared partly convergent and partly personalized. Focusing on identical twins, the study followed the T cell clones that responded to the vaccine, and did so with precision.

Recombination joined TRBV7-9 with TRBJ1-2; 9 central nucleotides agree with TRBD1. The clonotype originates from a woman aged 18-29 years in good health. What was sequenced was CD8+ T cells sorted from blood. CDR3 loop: CASSFRDRAVYTF. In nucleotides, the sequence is TGTGCCAGCAGCTTCAGGGACAGGGCGGTCTACACCTTC.